This note documents a single T cell receptor (beta chain) sequence. Donors of Cohort 3 who recovered were those that had two negative PCRs, clearance, or symptom resolution. The data derive from a study of blood T cell repertoires in COVID-19. Across the whole study: The United States, Italy and Spain provided the acute and convalescent COVID-19 samples. T cells, B-cell-depleted T cells, or PBMCs supplied cDNA or gDNA.

Germline V lookup: CDR1 SGHAT, CDR2 FQNNGV. The CDR3 spans 15 residues. V shed 3 bases and J shed 3 bases, with 13 bases lying between them. Some clones are missing from TCRdb's copy, which holds only in-frame ones; the method was immunoSEQ multiplex PCR. The sample shows about 220,000 clones, about 88% of them seen only once. Sequenced material: PBMCs or T cells enriched from blood (not recorded which). The TCR comes from a woman aged 25-40 years who had recovered from COVID-19. V gene TRBV11-2 combines with J gene TRBJ2-3; D might be TRBD2 (7 bases). As DNA, the CDR3 is TGTGCCAGCAGCTTTGGGGGGGCATGGACAGATACGCAGTATTTT. Translating it yields CASSFGGAWTDTQYF.